These 11 T cell receptor beta chains originate from one sample sequenced in a study of blood T cell repertoires in COVID-19. The method was immunoSEQ multiplex PCR; TCRdb's version includes in-frame clones alone and lacks a portion of them. The sample lists about 39,000 clones; more than 85% were seen once. The sequencing input was peripheral blood. The receptors were gathered from a man aged 50 or older with active COVID-19.

The V gene is TRBV7-9, the J gene TRBJ1-1, with unresolved D. CDR3 length: 13 amino acids. The germline V gene encodes CDR1 SEHNR and CDR2 FQNEAQ (reference sequence). With 5 bases removed from V and 4 bases from J, the gap between germline ends came to 11 bases. The CDR3 sequence is CASSAQAGTEAFF. CDR3 DNA: TGTGCCAGCAGCGCCCAGGCGGGCACTGAAGCTTTCTTT.

DNA of the CDR3: TGTGCCAGTAGTGTAAGATCCGGGACAGGCCTTGACTATGGCTACACCTTC. Translated, it gives CASSVRSGTGLDYGYTF. The chain is built from TRBV19 and TRBJ1-2; 8 bases align to TRBD1. Germline V lookup: CDR1 LNHDA, CDR2 SQIVND (reference sequence). The trim removed 5 bases at V and 3 bases at J, leaving 14 bases unmatched. The CDR3 has 17 amino acids.

This chain uses TRBV5-1 with TRBJ1-1, with no clear D. With 4 bases removed from V and 9 bases from J, the gap between germline ends came to 13 bases. Germline V gene data show CDR1 as SGHRS and CDR2 as YFSETQ. The CDR3 length is 12 residues. CDR3 residues: CASSLEGVQAFF. In DNA form, the CDR3 reads TGCGCCAGCAGCCTGGAAGGAGTTCAAGCTTTCTTT.

The chain employs TRBV2 and TRBJ2-7; D not resolved. V was shortened by 0 bases and J by 4 bases, with 10 bases between the two germline ends. Germline loops: CDR1 SNHLY, CDR2 FYNNEI. The CDR3 is 14 residues long. The CDR3 DNA is TGTGCCAGCAGTGAAGCAGGTCGGGTTTACGAGCAGTACTTC. Its protein product is CASSEAGRVYEQYF.

The gene calls are TRBV18 and TRBJ1-1; no clear D gene. Germline V gene lookup returns CDR1 KGHSH and CDR2 LQKENI. V was cut by 1 base and J by 3 bases, with 6 bases left in between. This CDR3 has 13 amino acids. The CDR3, as DNA: TGTGCCAGCTCACCACGGGAGGACACTGAAGCTTTCTTT. Translation: CASSPREDTEAFF.

This clone appeared once. The genes are TRBV7-9 and TRBJ2-3, with 7 bases identical to TRBD1. Germline CDR1 is SEHNR and CDR2 is FQNEAQ (reference sequence). After removal of 4 bases from V and 2 bases from J, the junction contained 3 bases not matched to a gene. This CDR3 has 14 residues. The CDR3 nucleotides are TGTGCCAGCAGCTGGGACAGCTCCACAGATACGCAGTATTTT. The encoded protein is CASSWDSSTDTQYF.

The rearrangement uses TRBV3-1 (or the pseudogene TRBV3-2) and TRBJ2-7; tentatively, D is TRBD1 (5 bases). CDR3 length: 18 residues. The V gene's germline CDR1 is LGHDT and CDR2 YNNKEL (reference sequence). Trimming removed 1 base at V and 3 bases at J, with 22 bases between. CDR3: CASSQGGDSPVRRYEQYF. The DNA of the CDR3 is TGTGCCAGCAGCCAAGGTGGAGACAGCCCTGTACGCCGCTACGAGCAGTACTTC.

The chain couples TRBV7-9 to TRBJ1-2; 7 bases line up with TRBD1. Germline V lookup: CDR1 SEHNR, CDR2 FQNEAQ (reference sequence). With 6 bases clipped from V and 6 bases from J, the junction kept 7 bases outside the gene matches. The CDR3 runs to 13 residues. Here the CDR3 reads CASSFTGVDGYTF. The CDR3 DNA sequence: TGTGCCAGCAGTTTTACAGGGGTGGATGGCTACACCTTC.

This clone was seen a single time. J is TRBJ1-2 and V is TRBV19, with D possibly matching TRBD1 (5 bases). This CDR3 has 15 amino acids. Germline CDR1 reads LNHDA; CDR2 reads SQIVND (reference sequence). Trimming took 1 base from V and 4 from J, leaving 13 bases between them. CDR3 sequence (DNA): TGTGCCAGTAGTATAGGTGAAGGGGCAGGCTATGGCTACACCTTC. This encodes CASSIGEGAGYGYTF.

The chain uses TRBV6-5 and TRBJ1-1; perhaps TRBD1 as D (6 bases). V dropped 6 bases and J dropped 7 bases, with 15 bases sitting between them. CDR1 and CDR2 (germline): MNHEY, SVGAGI. The CDR3 is 13 residues long. The CDR3 here is CASSPPDRLEAFF. Written as DNA, the CDR3 is TGTGCCAGCAGCCCCCCTGACAGGCTTGAAGCTTTCTTT.

This chain uses TRBV6-1 with TRBJ2-7; TRBD1 might be the D (5 bases). The germline gives CDR1 MNHNS, CDR2 SASEGT. The CDR3 contains 14 residues. Deletions cut 3 bases from V and 2 bases from J, with 11 bases between. The CDR3 DNA sequence: TGTGCCAGCAGTGAGGGGCGGCCAGCCTACGAGCAGTACTTC. It translates to CASSEGRPAYEQYF.